This T cell receptor beta chain was identified during a study of memory CD4+ T cells and cytomegalovirus serostatus. Study-wide points: Of roughly 180 reported CMV TCRbeta sequences, under 80 were found in memory CD4+ repertoires.

Single viable CD3+CD4+CD8-CD45RO+ cells were sorted as the memory CD4+ T cells. Some clones are missing from TCRdb's copy, which holds only in-frame ones; the method was immunoSEQ multiplex PCR. The table has tens of thousands of clones, roughly 75% seen once. CDR3 length: 13 residues. V lost 6 bases and J lost 9, with 17 bases in between. From germline, CDR1 is MRHNA and CDR2 SNTAGT. On this clone: Its specificity is unknown.

The receptor's source is an adult in good health and CMV-seronegative. The chain carries TRBV6-4 and TRBJ1-2, with a possible D match to TRBD1 (6 bases). Sequenced: memory CD4+ T cells from blood. For the CDR3, the DNA is TGTGCCAGCAGCGAGGACAGACGTTCTAGCTACACCTTC. Translating it yields CASSEDRRSSYTF.